This T cell receptor beta chain came from a study of T cell responses to AZD1222 COVID-19 vaccine. Points from the study as a whole: Only a handful of AZD1222 recipients tested seropositive at baseline. Close to half of all spike-specific TCRs reportedly target regions of the variants that are unmutated. Donors were mostly white British, more females; clonal diversity possibly underestimated. Spike-spanning, vaccine-associated CD4 TCRs were dominant at 160-218 and 743-854.

Looked up from germline, CDR1 is LNHDA and CDR2 is SQIVND (reference sequence). The CDR3 loop spans 16 amino acids. J lost 1 base, V lost 5 bases, and 5 bases had no gene match. TCRdb keeps only in-frame clones here, not all; method: immunoSEQ multiplex PCR. Counted here are about 100,000 clones, 80% to 90% occurring once; the ten biggest clones make up 3.3%. Comments on this clone: The antigen remains unidentified.

Specimen: peripheral blood, collected on day 0 of AZD1222 vaccination. The sequence came from an adult in good health. The chain employs TRBV19 and TRBJ2-1; 10 nucleotides line up with TRBD2. The CDR3 protein is CASSPASGGSYNEQFF. DNA of the CDR3: TGTGCCAGTAGTCCGGCTAGCGGGGGATCCTACAATGAGCAGTTCTTC.